This T cell receptor (beta chain) derives from a study of blood T cell repertoires in COVID-19. Across the whole study: Specimens from acute and convalescent COVID-19 originated in the United States, Italy and Spain.

Germline CDR1 MNHEY, CDR2 SMNVEV (reference sequence). The CDR3 runs 14 residues. Trimming took 4 bases from V and 1 from J, leaving 11 bases between them. A Seattle source enrolled patients during active infection and followed them longitudinally. This clone was recorded only once. Libraries were prepared by immunoSEQ multiplex PCR; TCRdb keeps only in-frame clonotypes and omits some of them. The repertoire holds about 420,000 clones, around 90% seen once, with 0.7% to 1% in the top ten. Input material: peripheral blood. The receptor's source is a man between 18 and 35 years old with COVID-19, enrolled during active disease. This chain uses TRBV27 with TRBJ2-7; D ambiguous. CDR3 DNA: TGTGCCAGCAGTTCCCGCCAGGCGTCCTACGAGCAGTACTTC. As protein: CASSSRQASYEQYF.